This is a list of T cell receptor beta chains from one sample in a study of blood T cell repertoires in COVID-19. Assay: immunoSEQ multiplex PCR; the TCRdb copy retains only in-frame clones and omits some. The profile shows about 81,000 clones, 82% of them singletons. Material for sequencing was peripheral blood. Receptors originate from a human donor in a cohort sampled during active COVID-19. The CDR3 runs from the conserved cysteine through the conserved F or W. The D gene is left open where the match is weak. Clone size is shown for a subset of rows, as once, few, many or a class of expanded clone.

V: TRBV3-1/TRBV3-2; D: .; J: TRBJ1-2; size: .; CDR3: CASTSGAGEGVCTF; DNA: TGTGCCAGCACCAGTGGGGCAGGGGAAGGGGTTTGTACCTTC
V: TRBV19; D: .; J: TRBJ1-3; size: .; CDR3: CASSPESVSGNTIYF; DNA: TGTGCCAGTAGTCCCGAAAGCGTCTCTGGAAACACCATATATTTT
V: TRBV5-1; D: TRBD1; J: TRBJ1-2; size: .; CDR3: CASSPPGQGAGYTF; DNA: TGCGCCAGCAGCCCACCGGGACAGGGCGCTGGCTACACCTTC
V: TRBV2; D: TRBD1; J: TRBJ1-5; size: .; CDR3: CASRDSSGGGQPQHF; DNA: TGTGCCAGCAGGGACAGTTCAGGGGGTGGGCAGCCCCAGCATTTT
V: TRBV2; D: TRBD1; J: TRBJ1-2; size: .; CDR3: CASKAGTGDFGYTF; DNA: TGTGCCAGCAAAGCCGGGACAGGGGATTTTGGCTACACCTTC
V: TRBV9; D: .; J: TRBJ2-2; size: .; CDR3: CASSVAPQTNTGELFF; DNA: TGTGCCAGCAGCGTAGCTCCGCAGACGAACACCGGGGAGCTGTTTTTT
V: TRBV6-5; D: .; J: TRBJ1-5; size: .; CDR3: CASSSLQGLNQPQHF; DNA: TGTGCCAGCAGTTCGCTCCAGGGCCTCAATCAGCCCCAGCATTTT
V: TRBV6-2/TRBV6-3; D: .; J: TRBJ1-2; size: .; CDR3: CASSYSTGRNGYTF; DNA: TGTGCCAGCAGTTACTCGACCGGGAGGAATGGCTACACCTTC
V: TRBV19; D: TRBD1; J: TRBJ1-2; size: .; CDR3: CASSTGTGGYGYTF; DNA: TGTGCCAGTAGTACGGGGACAGGGGGCTATGGCTACACCTTC
V: TRBV7-9; D: .; J: TRBJ2-7; size: .; CDR3: CASSYGGRYEQYF; DNA: TGTGCCAGCAGCTACGGAGGACGCTACGAGCAGTACTTC
V: TRBV30; D: .; J: TRBJ1-3; size: .; CDR3: CAWSGTVNSGNTIYF; DNA: TGTGCCTGGAGTGGTACAGTCAACTCTGGAAACACCATATATTTT
V: TRBV4-2; D: TRBD1; J: TRBJ2-5; size: .; CDR3: CASSQYTGESQYF; DNA: TGTGCCAGCAGCCAGTATACAGGGGAGAGCCAGTACTTC
V: TRBV15; D: .; J: TRBJ1-1; size: .; CDR3: CATRARDNTEAFF; DNA: TGTGCCACCAGGGCGCGGGACAACACTGAAGCTTTCTTT
V: TRBV19; D: .; J: TRBJ1-1; size: few; CDR3: CASTTILPPRTEAFF; DNA: TGTGCCAGTACCACCATCCTACCGCCACGAACTGAAGCTTTCTTT
V: TRBV5-5; D: TRBD1; J: TRBJ2-5; size: .; CDR3: CASSWSGRGQGQETQYF; DNA: TGTGCCAGCAGCTGGAGCGGTCGGGGACAGGGGCAAGAGACCCAGTACTTC
V: TRBV25-1; D: .; J: TRBJ2-7; size: once; CDR3: CASSGQAYYEQYF; DNA: TGTGCCAGCAGTGGGCAGGCGTACTACGAGCAGTACTTC
V: TRBV6-2/TRBV6-3; D: TRBD1; J: TRBJ2-5; size: .; CDR3: CASSTDRGKETQYF; DNA: TGTGCCAGCAGTACGGACAGGGGGAAAGAGACCCAGTACTTC